A selection of T cell receptor beta chains follows, all from one sample in a study of shared clonotypes between healthy human individuals. Sequencing was performed with immunoSEQ multiplex PCR; in TCRdb, only in-frame clones are kept and a portion is missing. Found here are about 2.4 million clones, roughly 93% of them singletons; the top ten hold approximately 0.35%. The sample consisted of naive CD4+ T cells from PBMCs. These TCRs come from a man aged 18-30 years in good health. Some clones in this sample may be carry-over from other donors' samples. Both conserved end residues are part of each CDR3. Fields, in order: clone size, V gene, D gene, J gene, CDR3 protein, CDR3 DNA. The D gene is left open where the match is weak. Only part of the rows carry a size: once, few, many, or a class if the clone is expanded.

clone size: NA; V gene: TRBV7-2; D gene: TRBD2; J gene: TRBJ2-3; CDR3 protein: CASSSGGLAGVNTQYF; CDR3 DNA: TGTGCCAGCAGCTCGGGGGGACTAGCGGGAGTGAATACGCAGTATTTT
clone size: once; V gene: TRBV10-3; D gene: TRBD2; J gene: TRBJ2-1; CDR3 protein: CATRGGGSRQFF; CDR3 DNA: TGTGCCACCCGGGGGGGTGGGAGCCGGCAGTTCTTC
clone size: NA; V gene: TRBV7-9; D gene: NA; J gene: TRBJ1-5; CDR3 protein: CASSFGGNQPQHF; CDR3 DNA: TGTGCCAGCAGCTTTGGAGGCAATCAGCCCCAGCATTTT
clone size: NA; V gene: TRBV28; D gene: NA; J gene: TRBJ1-3; CDR3 protein: CASSFLGQPGNTIYF; CDR3 DNA: TGTGCCAGCAGTTTCCTAGGACAGCCTGGAAACACCATATATTTT
clone size: NA; V gene: TRBV11-2; D gene: NA; J gene: TRBJ1-3; CDR3 protein: CASSLDGRTGNTIYF; CDR3 DNA: TGTGCCAGCAGCTTAGACGGCCGAACTGGAAACACCATATATTTT
clone size: NA; V gene: TRBV27; D gene: TRBD2; J gene: TRBJ2-1; CDR3 protein: CASSFNTAGGPDEQFF; CDR3 DNA: TGTGCCAGCAGTTTCAACACTGCGGGAGGGCCCGATGAGCAGTTCTTC
clone size: NA; V gene: TRBV6-5; D gene: TRBD2; J gene: TRBJ2-7; CDR3 protein: CASSYSRLAVSYEQYF; CDR3 DNA: TGTGCCAGCAGTTACTCCCGACTAGCGGTTTCCTACGAGCAGTACTTC
clone size: once; V gene: TRBV18; D gene: NA; J gene: TRBJ2-7; CDR3 protein: CASSPYSTALSYEQYF; CDR3 DNA: TGTGCCAGCTCACCATACTCGACAGCCCTGTCCTACGAGCAGTACTTC
clone size: NA; V gene: TRBV7-2; D gene: TRBD2; J gene: TRBJ2-7; CDR3 protein: CASSLWTSGSYEQYF; CDR3 DNA: TGTGCCAGCAGCTTATGGACTAGCGGCTCGTACGAGCAGTACTTC
clone size: NA; V gene: TRBV5-1; D gene: TRBD2; J gene: TRBJ2-7; CDR3 protein: CASSLALAGPEQYF; CDR3 DNA: TGCGCCAGCAGCTTGGCTCTAGCGGGACCCGAGCAGTACTTC
clone size: NA; V gene: TRBV2; D gene: NA; J gene: TRBJ2-3; CDR3 protein: CASSGSGVDTQYF; CDR3 DNA: TGTGCCAGCAGTGGGTCAGGGGTAGATACGCAGTATTTT
clone size: NA; V gene: TRBV28; D gene: TRBD2; J gene: TRBJ2-3; CDR3 protein: CASSFSGSGRARNTQYF; CDR3 DNA: TGTGCCAGCAGTTTTTCCGGTAGCGGGAGGGCCAGAAATACGCAGTATTTT
clone size: NA; V gene: TRBV18; D gene: TRBD2; J gene: TRBJ2-1; CDR3 protein: CASSPISGGSYNEQFF; CDR3 DNA: TGTGCCAGCTCACCAATCTCGGGGGGCTCCTACAATGAGCAGTTCTTC
clone size: NA; V gene: TRBV6-6; D gene: NA; J gene: TRBJ2-5; CDR3 protein: CASTYRGETQYF; CDR3 DNA: TGTGCCAGCACCTACCGGGGGGAGACCCAGTACTTC
clone size: NA; V gene: TRBV28; D gene: TRBD2; J gene: TRBJ2-5; CDR3 protein: CASTPWEGKVETQYF; CDR3 DNA: TGTGCCAGCACCCCCTGGGAGGGAAAGGTAGAGACCCAGTACTTC
clone size: NA; V gene: TRBV5-1; D gene: NA; J gene: TRBJ2-2; CDR3 protein: CASSSTGRTGELFF; CDR3 DNA: TGCGCCAGCAGCTCAACAGGGAGAACCGGGGAGCTGTTTTTT
clone size: NA; V gene: TRBV4-2; D gene: NA; J gene: TRBJ1-2; CDR3 protein: CASSQERSSLYGYTF; CDR3 DNA: TGTGCCAGCAGCCAAGAACGGAGCAGTCTATATGGCTACACCTTC
clone size: NA; V gene: TRBV7-9; D gene: NA; J gene: TRBJ1-6; CDR3 protein: CASSLGVGDSPLHF; CDR3 DNA: TGTGCCAGCAGCTTAGGAGTCGGGGATTCACCCCTCCACTTT
clone size: NA; V gene: TRBV6-5; D gene: TRBD2; J gene: TRBJ2-5; CDR3 protein: CASRASGQETQYF; CDR3 DNA: TGTGCCAGCCGAGCTAGCGGGCAAGAGACCCAGTACTTC
clone size: few; V gene: TRBV11-2; D gene: TRBD1; J gene: TRBJ2-5; CDR3 protein: CASSQDRETQYF; CDR3 DNA: TGTGCCAGCAGCCAGGACAGGGAGACCCAGTACTTC
clone size: NA; V gene: TRBV29-1; D gene: NA; J gene: TRBJ2-1; CDR3 protein: CSAGGHLVAQQFF; CDR3 DNA: TGCAGCGCCGGGGGACACCTGGTTGCTCAGCAGTTCTTC
clone size: NA; V gene: TRBV5-4; D gene: TRBD1; J gene: TRBJ2-7; CDR3 protein: CASSSPTGGRYEQYF; CDR3 DNA: TGTGCCAGCAGCTCACCGACAGGGGGCAGATACGAGCAGTACTTC
clone size: NA; V gene: TRBV9; D gene: TRBD2; J gene: TRBJ2-1; CDR3 protein: CASSDTGLASDEQFF; CDR3 DNA: TGTGCCAGCAGCGATACGGGACTAGCGAGCGATGAGCAGTTCTTC
clone size: NA; V gene: TRBV19; D gene: NA; J gene: TRBJ2-2; CDR3 protein: CASSIPANTGELFF; CDR3 DNA: TGTGCCAGTAGTATTCCCGCGAACACCGGGGAGCTGTTTTTT
clone size: NA; V gene: TRBV5-6; D gene: NA; J gene: TRBJ1-5; CDR3 protein: CASSLRGALDQPQHF; CDR3 DNA: TGTGCCAGCAGCTTGCGGGGGGCTTTAGATCAGCCCCAGCATTTT
clone size: NA; V gene: TRBV9; D gene: TRBD2; J gene: TRBJ2-3; CDR3 protein: CASSVGLAGASDTQYF; CDR3 DNA: TGTGCCAGCAGCGTAGGGCTAGCGGGAGCGAGCGATACGCAGTATTTT
clone size: NA; V gene: TRBV7-8; D gene: TRBD2; J gene: TRBJ2-5; CDR3 protein: CASSLARGGSGETQYF; CDR3 DNA: TGTGCCAGCAGCTTAGCGCGGGGAGGGAGTGGAGAGACCCAGTACTTC
clone size: NA; V gene: TRBV7-3; D gene: TRBD2; J gene: TRBJ2-1; CDR3 protein: CASSLGGLGLAGINEQFF; CDR3 DNA: TGTGCCAGCAGCTTAGGTGGGTTAGGACTAGCGGGAATAAATGAGCAGTTCTTC
clone size: NA; V gene: TRBV28; D gene: NA; J gene: TRBJ2-7; CDR3 protein: CASSLLGYEQYF; CDR3 DNA: TGTGCCAGCAGTTTGCTGGGTTACGAGCAGTACTTC
clone size: NA; V gene: TRBV28; D gene: TRBD1; J gene: TRBJ2-7; CDR3 protein: CASRPSGTGHREQYF; CDR3 DNA: TGTGCCAGCAGACCATCGGGGACAGGCCACCGAGAGCAGTACTTC
clone size: NA; V gene: TRBV21-1; D gene: NA; J gene: TRBJ1-2; CDR3 protein: CASSKEVGRDDGYTF; CDR3 DNA: TGTGCCAGCAGCAAAGAAGTCGGCAGGGACGATGGCTACACCTTC
clone size: NA; V gene: TRBV10-3; D gene: NA; J gene: TRBJ2-3; CDR3 protein: CAITARRDTDTQYF; CDR3 DNA: TGTGCCATCACAGCAAGGAGGGACACAGATACGCAGTATTTT
clone size: NA; V gene: TRBV10-1; D gene: TRBD1; J gene: TRBJ2-1; CDR3 protein: CASSDTGGFYNEQFF; CDR3 DNA: TGCGCCAGCAGTGATACAGGGGGATTCTACAATGAGCAGTTCTTC
clone size: NA; V gene: TRBV11-2; D gene: NA; J gene: TRBJ2-2; CDR3 protein: CASSPTRLSVELFF; CDR3 DNA: TGTGCCAGCAGCCCAACCAGGCTATCGGTCGAGCTGTTTTTT
clone size: once; V gene: TRBV7-6; D gene: TRBD2; J gene: TRBJ2-5; CDR3 protein: CASSLRGGETQYF; CDR3 DNA: TGTGCCAGCAGCTTACGGGGGGGGGAGACCCAGTACTTC
clone size: NA; V gene: TRBV19; D gene: TRBD2; J gene: TRBJ2-7; CDR3 protein: CASSIFGGTSGYEQYF; CDR3 DNA: TGTGCCAGTAGTATCTTTGGGGGGACTAGCGGCTACGAGCAGTACTTC
clone size: NA; V gene: TRBV6-6; D gene: TRBD1; J gene: TRBJ1-2; CDR3 protein: CASRTGVNYGYTF; CDR3 DNA: TGTGCCAGTCGGACAGGGGTGAACTATGGCTACACCTTC
clone size: once; V gene: TRBV6-4; D gene: NA; J gene: TRBJ1-1; CDR3 protein: CASSGEGNTEAFF; CDR3 DNA: TGTGCCAGCAGCGGAGAGGGGAACACTGAAGCTTTCTTT
clone size: NA; V gene: TRBV6-1; D gene: NA; J gene: TRBJ1-1; CDR3 protein: CASSETPGGGTEAFF; CDR3 DNA: TGTGCCAGCAGTGAAACCCCTGGGGGAGGGACTGAAGCTTTCTTT
clone size: once; V gene: TRBV9; D gene: NA; J gene: TRBJ2-3; CDR3 protein: CASSVTASTDTQYF; CDR3 DNA: TGTGCCAGCAGCGTCACAGCTAGCACAGATACGCAGTATTTT